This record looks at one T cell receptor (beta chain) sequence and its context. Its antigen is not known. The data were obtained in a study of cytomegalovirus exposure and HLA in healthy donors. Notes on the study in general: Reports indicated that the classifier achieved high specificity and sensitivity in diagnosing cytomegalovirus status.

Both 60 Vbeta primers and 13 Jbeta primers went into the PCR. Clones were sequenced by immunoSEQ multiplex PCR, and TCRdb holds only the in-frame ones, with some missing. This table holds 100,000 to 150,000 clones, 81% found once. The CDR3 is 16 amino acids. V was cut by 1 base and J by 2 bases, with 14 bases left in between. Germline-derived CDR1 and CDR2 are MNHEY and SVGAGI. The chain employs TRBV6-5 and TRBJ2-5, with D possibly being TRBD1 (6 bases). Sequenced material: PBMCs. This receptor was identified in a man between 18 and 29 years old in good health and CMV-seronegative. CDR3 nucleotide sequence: TGTGCCAGCAGTTACTTTTCGGACAGCCTACAAGAGACCCAGTACTTC. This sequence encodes CASSYFSDSLQETQYF.